Each of the 23 T cell receptor beta chains below was sequenced from the same sample in a study of T cells in narcolepsy (dated by TCRdb to about 2018). Libraries were prepared through the immunoSEQ multiplex PCR assay. Held by TCRdb, this immuneACCESS table contains in-frame sequences only and omits some clones. Under half of the omission traces to an unresolved V gene where checked; the cause of the rest is unknown. A total of tens of thousands of clones appear in this sample, about 85% of them only once. About 0.79% of the sample is taken by the ten largest. The sample was CD45RA- memory CD4+ T cells from PBMCs. This specimen's cell subset or site label, per the study, means: memory T cells sorted ex vivo from peripheral blood. The receptors here all came from a human donor with narcolepsy.

The chain uses TRBV7-9 and TRBJ1-2, with D possibly being TRBD1 (5 bases). Germline V gene lookup returns CDR1 SEHNR and CDR2 FQNEAQ (reference sequence). The V gene lost 2 bases and the J gene lost 8 bases, with 15 bases spanning the gap. The CDR3 loop spans 14 amino acids. CDR3 region: CASSLTSGGRGYTF. DNA of the CDR3: TGTGCCAGCAGCTTAACATCGGGGGGAAGGGGCTACACCTTC.

This clone occurred once. The chain has TRBV30 and TRBJ1-1; 8 bases align to TRBD1. The CDR3 is made up of 13 amino acids. Germline loops: CDR1 GTSNPN, CDR2 SVGIG (reference sequence). Germline trimming cut 3 bases from V and 4 bases from J; bases unmatched to any gene: 4. DNA of the CDR3: TGTGCCTGGAGGGGACAGGCTACCACTGAAGCTTTCTTT. Translation gives CAWRGQATTEAFF. The full variable domain, rest sourced from reference TRBV30 and TRBJ1-1, is SQTIHQWPATLVQPVGSPLSLECTVEGTSNPNLYWYRQAAGRGLQLLFYSVGIGQISSEVPQNLSASRPQDRQFILSSKKLLLSDSGFYLCAWRGQATTEAFFGQGTRLTVV.

V is TRBV12-2 and J is TRBJ1-1; the table's TRBD1 call for D was not verified on the DNA. TRBV12-2 is a recognized pseudogene. The length of the CDR3 is 18 residues. The CDR3 DNA reads as TGTGCAAGTCGCCTAGTGGCAGGGGGCAAACCAATGAACACTGAAGCTTTCTTT. Translated, it gives CASRLVAGGKPMNTEAFF.

This rearrangement joins TRBV30 to TRBJ1-1; 9 bases agree with TRBD1. Losses at the gene ends were 4 bases for V and 5 bases for J; bases not matched to a gene: 8. The CDR3 length is 14 residues. Germline-derived CDR1 and CDR2 are GTSNPN and SVGIG (reference sequence). The CDR3 nucleotides are TGTGCCTGGATGGGACAGGGTCGGAAGACTGAAGCTTTCTTT. Amino acids: CAWMGQGRKTEAFF.

The CDR3 bases are TGCAGTGCCCGCCAAGGTGGCTACACCTTC. Translation: CSARQGGYTF. This chain links TRBV20-1 with TRBJ1-2, with D unclear. Germline CDR1 DFQATT, CDR2 SNEGSKA (reference sequence). The CDR3 is made up of 10 amino acids. Trimming left V 6 bases short and J 7 bases short, with 9 bases between.

For this clone: Given the absence of the conserved phenylalanine or tryptophan at the CDR3 end, a read error is likely. No DNA is shown, since the ends of the CDR3 on it are uncertain; the CDR3 is the one TCRdb lists. The chain recombines TRBV7-2 with TRBJ1-1. Germline V gene sequence: CDR1 SGHTA, CDR2 FQGNSA. The CDR3 has 12 amino acids, counting both end residues. CDR3 in amino acids: CASSSGLRPPHI.

The V call is TRBV7-2, the J call TRBJ2-7; 7 nucleotides line up with TRBD1. This CDR3 has 14 residues. J lost 3 bases, V lost 2 bases, and 4 bases had no gene match. Germline CDR1 and CDR2: SGHTA and FQGNSA. This chain's CDR3 is CASSLQGQHYEQYF. The CDR3 coding sequence is TGTGCCAGCAGCTTACAGGGACAGCACTACGAGCAGTACTTC.

The chain recombines TRBV6-6 with TRBJ1-5; the D gene is possibly TRBD1 (5 bases). The length of the CDR3 is 16 residues. V lost 0 bases to trimming and J lost 2 bases, with 11 bases between them. CDR1 and CDR2 from the germline V gene are MNHNY and SVGAGI (reference sequence). The CDR3 region is CASSYSRTGRNQPQHF. As DNA, the CDR3 is TGTGCCAGCAGTTACTCGAGAACAGGTCGCAATCAGCCCCAGCATTTT.

The V gene is TRBV25-1, the J gene TRBJ2-7; D uncertain. The CDR3 is 11 amino acids. Trimming took off 6 bases at V and 3 bases at J, with 6 bases between the two ends. CDR1 MGHDK and CDR2 SYGVNS come from the germline V gene. CDR3 amino acids: CASSGFYEQYF. Here the CDR3 DNA reads TGTGCCAGCAGCGGCTTCTACGAGCAGTACTTC.

The chain uses TRBV7-8 and TRBJ2-5, with a possible D match to TRBD2 (5 bases). V dropped 5 bases and J dropped 1 base, with 14 bases sitting between them. In germline, CDR1 is SGHVS, CDR2 FQNEAQ. There are 15 residues in the CDR3. Here the CDR3 reads CASSRGDSAQETQYF. DNA for the CDR3: TGTGCCAGCAGCCGAGGTGATAGCGCCCAAGAGACCCAGTACTTC.

CDR3 nucleotide sequence: TGTGCCAGCAGTCACCACAGGGGGGAAACTGAAGCTTTCTTT. Protein sequence: CASSHHRGETEAFF. The chain has TRBV27 and TRBJ1-1, with 8 bases that match TRBD1. The CDR3 length is 14 residues. With 5 bases clipped from V and 5 bases from J, the junction kept 7 bases outside the gene matches. From germline, CDR1 is MNHEY and CDR2 SMNVEV (reference sequence).

This rearrangement joins TRBV12-5 to TRBJ1-4, with D possibly matching TRBD1 (6 bases). There are 14 residues in the CDR3. Germline loops: CDR1 LGHNT, CDR2 FRNRAP. V was cut by 0 bases and J by 8 bases, with 10 bases left in between. The CDR3: CASGLVQGGEKLFF. The CDR3 nucleotides read TGTGCTAGTGGTTTGGTACAGGGAGGAGAAAAACTGTTTTTT.

The rearrangement links TRBV6-1 to TRBJ1-6; possibly TRBD1 for D (5 bases). Germline values: CDR1 MNHNS, CDR2 SASEGT. V lost 6 bases and J lost 14, with 11 bases in between. The CDR3 runs 11 residues. The CDR3 region has the DNA TGTGCCAGCAGGGGAGGGGCGGCCCTCCACTTT. Its translation: CASRGGAALHF.

The V call is TRBV5-6, the J call TRBJ2-7; no clear D gene. Germline CDR1 is SGHDT and CDR2 is YYEEEE. V was cut by 0 bases and J by 2 bases, with 9 bases left in between. The CDR3 runs 14 residues. The chain's CDR3 is CASSLGLYTYEQYF. In nucleotides, the CDR3 is TGTGCCAGCAGCTTGGGCTTATACACCTACGAGCAGTACTTC.

V and J are TRBV5-1 and TRBJ1-3; tentatively, D is TRBD1 (5 bases). Germline CDR1 reads SGHRS; CDR2 reads YFSETQ. V gave up 4 bases and J gave up 0 bases, with 11 bases separating them. The CDR3 totals 15 residues. The CDR3, as DNA: TGCGCCAGCAGCGGCCCCGGGACCTCTGGAAACACCATATATTTT. Its protein is CASSGPGTSGNTIYF.

The chain uses TRBV7-2 and TRBJ2-7; no firm D call. The germline V and J ends were trimmed by 2 bases and 2 bases, with 4 bases remaining between them. The CDR3 length is 12 residues. Germline V gene data show CDR1 as SGHTA and CDR2 as FQGNSA. This CDR3 is CASSLPTYEQYF. The DNA of the CDR3 is TGTGCCAGCAGCTTACCTACCTACGAGCAGTACTTC.

This clone appeared a few times. This chain connects TRBV6-5 to TRBJ1-6, with D uncertain. Germline V gene sequence: CDR1 MNHEY, CDR2 SVGAGI. The CDR3 spans 14 residues. Between the trimmed V and J ends, which lost 2 bases and 6 bases, there was a span of 8 bases. Here the CDR3 DNA reads TGTGCCAGCAGTTACGGGCCGATTAATTCACCCCTCCACTTT. Amino acid sequence: CASSYGPINSPLHF.

Turning to this clone: The junction departs from germline at one end; a sequencing error may be responsible. This chain links TRBV6-6 with TRBJ2-6, with D perhaps matching TRBD1 or TRBD2 (6 bases each). The germline V gene has CDR1 MNHNY and CDR2 SVGAGI (reference sequence). This CDR3 has 15 amino acids. The CDR3 loop reads CASRRDLSGANILTF. In nucleotides, the CDR3 is TGTGCCAGCAGACGAGACCTCTCGGGGGCCAACATCCTGACTTTC.

The V gene is TRBV4-2, the J gene TRBJ2-7, with D perhaps matching TRBD2 (5 bases). Germline V gene data show CDR1 as LGHNA and CDR2 as YNFKEQ. Trimming shortened V by 0 bases and J by 3 bases, and 12 bases separated the two germline ends. The CDR3 contains 15 residues. CDR3 protein: CASSQESSKLYEQYF. CDR3 bases: TGTGCCAGCAGCCAAGAATCTAGCAAGCTCTACGAGCAGTACTTC.

This clone was counted a single time. The chain uses TRBV7-8 and TRBJ2-1, with D tentatively TRBD1 or TRBD2 (5 bases each). Germline V gene data show CDR1 as SGHVS and CDR2 as FQNEAQ. Trimming stripped 3 bases from V and 2 bases from J, with 8 bases between. The CDR3 consists of 14 residues. As DNA, the CDR3 is TGTGCCAGCAGCTTCCCGGGACCCTACAATGAGCAGTTCTTC. This translates into CASSFPGPYNEQFF.

The V and J genes are TRBV10-3 and TRBJ2-3, with 13 positions matching TRBD2. The CDR3 is 16 residues long. With 5 bases clipped from V and 1 base from J, the junction kept 3 bases outside the gene matches. The germline V gene encodes CDR1 ENHRY and CDR2 SYGVKD. Here the CDR3 DNA reads TGTGCCATCAGTCAAGGGACTAGCGGGGGCACAGATACGCAGTATTTT. Translation: CAISQGTSGGTDTQYF.

This clone was seen a handful of times. The CDR3: CASSPRTSEQYF. CDR3 coding DNA: TGTGCCAGCAGCCCCCGAACGTCGGAGCAGTACTTC. The chain has TRBV11-3 and TRBJ2-7, with D hard to call. Germline CDR1 SGHNT, CDR2 YENEEA. The CDR3 covers 12 residues. V lost 5 bases and J lost 7, with 12 bases in between.

The V gene is TRBV28, the J gene TRBJ1-5; D is unresolved. The CDR3 runs 15 residues. V lost 3 bases and J lost 2, with 11 bases in between. Germline CDR1 MDHEN, CDR2 SYDVKM. CDR3 protein: CASSFGSLGNQPQHF. CDR3 in DNA: TGTGCCAGCAGTTTCGGGTCCCTTGGCAATCAGCCCCAGCATTTT.